Given below is one T cell receptor beta chain in context. What it binds is not known. TCRdb keeps only in-frame clones here, not all; method: immunoSEQ multiplex PCR. The sample lists some 2.1 million clones, 85% to 95% occurring once. The data belong to a study of shared clonotypes between healthy human individuals. As for the study in general: The donors, a couple of women and a few men, were aged 18 to 49. Study-wide results and caveats: The sampled material consisted only of blood, and tissue repertoires are likely to differ.

The clonotype comes from a man aged 18 to 30 in good health. The material sequenced was naive CD4+ T cells sorted from blood. Subset specified: CD45RA+ positively selected.

The CDR3 DNA follows: TGTGCCAGCAGCATCACGAGCTCCTACGAGCAGTACTTC. Protein product: CASSITSSYEQYF. V gene TRBV7-2 combines with J gene TRBJ2-7; no firm D call. This CDR3 spans 13 amino acids. CDR1 SGHTA and CDR2 FQGNSA come from the germline V gene. Between the trimmed V and J ends, which lost 5 bases and 0 bases, there was a span of 8 bases.